A single sample gave rise to the 26 T cell receptor beta chains below, sequenced in a study of CD8+CD57+ T cells in acquired aplastic anemia. The study profiled TCR beta VDJ and CDR3 using genomic DNA as template. TCRdb reprocessed the reads with MiXCR, giving one entry per CDR3 protein. The table shows some 130,000 distinct CDR3 sequences, with about half occurring only once. The source material was sorted CD4+, CD8+, or CD8+CD57+ T cells (not recorded which) from PBMCs. The source of these receptors is a human donor in good health, serving as a control.

The sample holds one count of this clonotype. The J gene is TRBJ1-2, the V gene TRBV12-3 or TRBV12-4; a possible D gene is TRBD1 (6 bases). CDR3 length: 12 amino acids. Between the trimmed V and J ends, which lost 6 bases and 7 bases, there was a span of 12 bases. CDR3 protein: CASRLQGRGYTF. The CDR3 bases are TGTGCCAGCAGGCTACAGGGTCGTGGCTACACCTTC.

The chain employs TRBV10-3 and TRBJ2-1, with 10 nucleotides matching TRBD1. Germline trimming cut 6 bases from V and 0 bases from J; bases unmatched to any gene: 5. CDR1 and CDR2 (germline): ENHRY, SYGVKD. The CDR3 runs to 16 residues. CDR3 sequence (DNA): TGTGCCATCAGGACCGGGACAGGGGACTCCTACAATGAGCAGTTCTTC. Translating gives CAIRTGTGDSYNEQFF.

As regards this clonotype: A read error is possible here, since a much larger clone lies one base away. As the CDR3 is not closed by the conserved phenylalanine or tryptophan, this likely results from a read error. The gene calls are TRBV20-1 and TRBJ1-2; 9 bases line up with TRBD1. J gave up 8 bases and V 6 bases, and 4 bases lay outside the gene matches. Germline CDR1 reads DFQATT; CDR2 reads SNEGSKA (reference sequence). The CDR3 consists of 11 residues. The CDR3: CSAQGAGGYTL. The CDR3 coding sequence is TGCAGTGCACAGGGGGCTGGAGGCTACACCCTC.

This sequence joins TRBV25-1 and TRBJ1-3; D perhaps matches TRBD1 (5 bases). The V gene's germline CDR1 is MGHDK and CDR2 SYGVNS. Trimming removed 5 bases at V and 0 bases at J, with 11 bases between. The CDR3 sequence is 15 residues long. The CDR3 DNA sequence: TGTGCCAGCAGTCTGACAGCTTTCTCTGGAAACACCATATATTTT. Encoded protein: CASSLTAFSGNTIYF.

This clonotype was recorded many times. The chain recombines TRBV7-8 with TRBJ2-7, with 7 positions matching TRBD1. This CDR3 has 17 residues. The V gene's germline CDR1 is SGHVS and CDR2 FQNEAQ. V was clipped by 6 bases and J by 0 bases; unmatched bases: 14. The CDR3 reads CASRLSSGTASSYEQYF. The DNA of the CDR3 is TGTGCCAGCAGATTATCGTCCGGGACAGCGAGCTCCTACGAGCAGTACTTC.

The chain has TRBV20-1 and TRBJ2-7, with 11 bases lining up with TRBD1. The CDR3 totals 13 residues. Trimming cost V 6 bases and J 6 bases; bases outside gene matches: 7. CDR1 and CDR2 from the germline V gene are DFQATT and SNEGSKA (reference sequence). The CDR3 region has the DNA TGCAGTGCACTCCGGACAGGGGGCGGCGAGCAGTACTTC. It encodes CSALRTGGGEQYF.

A remark on this clonotype: This could be a read error, since a much larger clone is one nucleotide away. The chain links TRBV5-1 to TRBJ2-1, with a possible D match to TRBD1 (6 bases). CDR3 length equals 15 residues. V lost 6 bases to trimming and J lost 5 bases, with 18 bases between them. The germline V gene has CDR1 SGHRS and CDR2 YFSETQ. The CDR3 here is CASNSYSRTDNEQFF. For the CDR3, the DNA is TGCGCCAGCAACTCCTACTCCAGGACAGACAATGAGCAGTTCTTC.

This clonotype was counted only a few times. The chain is built from TRBV29-1 and TRBJ1-2; D ambiguous. Germline CDR1 reads SQVTM; CDR2 reads ANQGSEA. The CDR3 spans 11 residues. V was clipped by 4 bases and J by 4 bases, with 7 bases between them. The CDR3, as DNA: TGCAGCGTTGTGGTGACCTATGGCTACACCTTC. Protein product: CSVVVTYGYTF.

On this clonotype: One end of the junction varies from germline; a read error may be responsible. The chain employs TRBV7-9 and TRBJ2-7, with 9 bases lining up with TRBD2. The CDR3 has 13 residues. Germline values: CDR1 SEHNR, CDR2 FQNEAQ (reference sequence). The CDR3 here is CASSLAGYYEQYF. For the CDR3, the DNA is TGTGCCAGCAGCCTAGCGGGATACTACGAGCAGTACTTC.

The chain recombines TRBV12-3 or TRBV12-4 with TRBJ2-7, with 10 bases matching TRBD1. Trimming at V came to 7 bases and at J to 5 bases, leaving 8 bases not matched to a gene. This CDR3 spans 14 amino acids. CDR3 nucleotides: TGTGCCAGCACATTTGGGGACAGGGGCCACGAGCAGTACTTC. Protein sequence: CASTFGDRGHEQYF.

Worth noting for this clonotype: A much larger clone is a single base away; this may be a read error. The chain uses TRBV9 and TRBJ2-3, with 7 bases aligning to TRBD2. Per the germline V gene, CDR1 is SGDLS and CDR2 is YYNGEE. The CDR3 runs to 15 residues. In DNA form, the CDR3 reads TGTACCAGCAGTTCCCAAGCGGGGACCACAGATACGCAGTATTTT. Protein sequence: CTSSSQAGTTDTQYF.

This clonotype was counted between two and nine times. The genes are TRBV7-2 and TRBJ2-7, with D perhaps TRBD1 (6 bases). Germline V gene lookup returns CDR1 SGHTA and CDR2 FQGNSA. This CDR3 is 13 amino acids long. V dropped 2 bases and J dropped 4 bases, with 9 bases sitting between them. CDR3 protein: CASSLSQGYEQYF. The DNA of the CDR3 is TGTGCCAGCAGCTTAAGCCAGGGGTACGAGCAGTACTTC. Full variable domain (remainder filled in from reference TRBV7-2 and TRBJ2-7): GAGVSQSPSNKVTEKGKDVELRCDPISGHTALYWYRQSLGQGLEFLIYFQGNSAPDKSGLPSDRFSAERTGGSVSTLTIQRTQQEDSAVYLCASSLSQGYEQYFGPGTRLTVT.

In the case of this clonotype: One end of the junction does not line up with germline, which may come from a read error. The J gene is TRBJ2-3, the V gene TRBV3-1, with TRBD2 identical over 8 bases. CDR3 length: 14 amino acids. Germline CDR1 is LGHDT and CDR2 is YNNKEL (reference sequence). The CDR3 sequence: CAGSLRGGTDTQYF. The CDR3 DNA is TGTGCCGGCAGCTTACGCGGGGGGACAGATACGCAGTATTTT.

This chain uses TRBV7-2 with TRBJ1-2; 7 nucleotides agree with TRBD1. Losses at the gene ends were 4 bases for V and 3 bases for J; bases not matched to a gene: 2. The CDR3 runs to 13 residues. Germline values: CDR1 SGHTA, CDR2 FQGNSA. The CDR3 loop reads CASSSQGDYGYTF. CDR3 coding DNA: TGTGCCAGCAGCTCGCAGGGGGACTATGGCTACACCTTC.

The chain uses TRBV7-3 and TRBJ1-2; 8 nucleotides agree with TRBD1. V trimming: 5 bases; J trimming: 8 bases; junction bases outside the gene matches: 4. CDR3 length equals 12 residues. Per the germline V gene, CDR1 is SGHTA and CDR2 is FQGTGA. This CDR3 is CASSATGVGYTF. CDR3 nucleotides: TGTGCCAGCAGCGCGACAGGGGTAGGCTACACCTTC.

In its sample, this clonotype was seen a few times. The chain employs TRBV10-3 and TRBJ2-1; 11 nucleotides line up with TRBD2. Germline V gene sequence: CDR1 ENHRY, CDR2 SYGVKD. The J segment lost 9 bases and the V segment lost 3 bases, leaving 13 bases of the junction unmatched. The CDR3 has 17 residues. CDR3 in DNA: TGTGCCATCAGTGACCTTAGCGGGGGGGCCAACCGCCCTGAGCAGTTCTTC. Its translation is CAISDLSGGANRPEQFF.

J is TRBJ2-3 and V is TRBV9; the match to TRBD2 covers 8 bases. V dropped 2 bases and J dropped 3; count of bases not matched to a gene: 5. The CDR3 sequence is 15 residues long. Germline V lookup: CDR1 SGDLS, CDR2 YYNGEE. CDR3 DNA sequence: TGTGCCAGCAGCGTCCTAGGCGGGGGGACAGATACGCAGTATTTT. Translation gives CASSVLGGGTDTQYF.

Of note for this clonotype: A much larger clone sits a single nucleotide away, making a read error possible. This chain uses TRBV6-4 with TRBJ2-1; TRBD2 agrees at 8 bases. The CDR3 runs 16 residues. The V segment lost 6 bases and the J segment 2 bases; nucleotides outside the gene matches: 9. The germline V gene encodes CDR1 MRHNA and CDR2 SNTAGT. The CDR3 region is CASRDPGRGAYNEQFF. CDR3 nucleotide sequence: TGTGCCAGCAGAGACCCCGGGCGGGGGGCCTACAATGAGCAGTTCTTC.

With respect to this clonotype: This CDR3 is missing its conserved last phenylalanine or tryptophan, likely due to a read error. V gene TRBV19 combines with J gene TRBJ1-1; tentatively, D is TRBD1 (5 bases). The germline CDR1 and CDR2 sequences are LNHDA and SQIVND (reference sequence). The CDR3 is 14 amino acids. The CDR3 loop is CASSTGRRNTEAFL. DNA for the CDR3: TGCGCCAGTAGTACGGGACGGAGGAACACTGAAGCTTTCCTT.

At least ten counts were recorded for this clonotype. This chain joins TRBV7-2 and TRBJ2-1, with D unresolved. This CDR3 has 12 amino acids. Germline lookup yields CDR1 SGHTA and CDR2 FQGNSA. V lost 1 base and J lost 7, with 5 bases in between. The CDR3 here is CASSLGLNEQFF. The CDR3, as DNA: TGTGCCAGCAGCTTAGGCCTTAATGAGCAGTTCTTC.

The gene calls are TRBV27 and TRBJ2-1, with 7 nucleotides matching TRBD2. V lost 7 bases to trimming and J lost 0 bases; unmatched junction nucleotides: 12. CDR1 and CDR2 (germline): MNHEY, SMNVEV (reference sequence). CDR3 length: 17 amino acids. CDR3 protein: CASKGGRFPLSYNEQFF. CDR3 sequence (DNA): TGTGCCAGCAAGGGAGGGAGGTTCCCCCTCTCCTACAATGAGCAGTTCTTC.

This chain joins TRBV11-1 and TRBJ2-2, with 15 bases lining up with TRBD2. With 5 bases clipped from V and 2 bases from J, the junction kept 6 bases outside the gene matches. The CDR3 is 18 residues long. The germline gives CDR1 SGHAT, CDR2 FQDESV (reference sequence). This CDR3 reads CASSPGLAGGPNTGELFF. The DNA for the CDR3 is TGTGCCAGCAGCCCTGGACTAGCGGGAGGGCCAAACACCGGGGAGCTGTTTTTT. Looking up the rest from reference TRBV11-1 and TRBJ2-2 gives the full variable domain: EAEVAQSPRYKITEKSQAVAFWCDPISGHATLYWYRQILGQGPELLVQFQDESVVDDSQLPKDRFSAERLKGVDSTLKIQPAELGDSAMYLCASSPGLAGGPNTGELFFGEGSRLTVL.

This clonotype has at least ten counts. The chain is built from TRBV7-2 and TRBJ2-5, with TRBD2 matching 9 bases. With 10 bases clipped from V and 4 bases from J, the junction kept 13 bases outside the gene matches. CDR1 is SGHTA and CDR2 is FQGNSA in the germline V gene. CDR3 length equals 15 residues. CDR3 in amino acids: CATTPSGGLGETQYF. CDR3 coding DNA: TGTGCCACCACACCCAGCGGGGGGTTGGGAGAGACCCAGTACTTC. Variable domain in full (rest from reference TRBV7-2 and TRBJ2-5): GAGVSQSPSNKVTEKGKDVELRCDPISGHTALYWYRQSLGQGLEFLIYFQGNSAPDKSGLPSDRFSAERTGGSVSTLTIQRTQQEDSAVYLCATTPSGGLGETQYFGPGTRLLVL.

Ten or more counts support this clonotype. J is TRBJ1-6 and V is TRBV5-6; D gene ambiguous. V was trimmed by 5 bases and J by 3 bases, leaving 12 bases between them. Germline V lookup: CDR1 SGHDT, CDR2 YYEEEE. The CDR3 loop spans 15 amino acids. As DNA, the CDR3 is TGTGCCAGCAGGAACCGACTAGTCTATAATTCACCCCTCCACTTT. Encoded protein: CASRNRLVYNSPLHF.

The genes are TRBV10-3 and TRBJ2-5; 10 bases map to TRBD1. The CDR3 sequence is 14 residues long. Germline trimming cut 3 bases from V and 5 bases from J; bases unmatched to any gene: 3. Germline values: CDR1 ENHRY, CDR2 SYGVKD. Written as DNA, the CDR3 is TGTGCCATCAGTGACCGGGACAGGGGTGAGACCCAGTACTTC. As protein: CAISDRDRGETQYF.

This chain uses TRBV2 with TRBJ2-7, with 7 nucleotides matching TRBD1. The V gene's germline CDR1 is SNHLY and CDR2 FYNNEI. CDR3 length equals 13 residues. V lost 8 bases to trimming and J lost 0 bases; unmatched junction nucleotides: 4. CDR3 residues: CASPGQSSYEQYF. The CDR3 nucleotides are TGTGCCAGCCCGGGACAGAGCTCCTACGAGCAGTACTTC. Filled out from reference TRBV2 and TRBJ2-7, the complete variable domain reads EPEVTQTPSHQVTQMGQEVILRCVPISNHLYFYWYRQILGQKVEFLVSFYNNEISEKSEIFDDQFSVERPDGSNFTLKIRSTKLEDSAMYFCASPGQSSYEQYFGPGTRLTVT.